The 22 T cell receptor beta chains given below trace back to one sample, sequenced in a study of blood T cell repertoires in COVID-19. Only in-frame clones appear in the TCRdb table, and some are missing; sequencing was by immunoSEQ multiplex PCR. Counted here are 150,000 to 200,000 clones, about 86% occurring once; the ten biggest clones make up 10% to 13%. The sample consisted of peripheral blood. All receptors come from a woman between 70 and 85 years old with COVID-19, enrolled during active disease.

V is TRBV5-1 and J is TRBJ1-3, with D tentatively TRBD1 (6 bases). The germline V gene has CDR1 SGHRS and CDR2 YFSETQ. The V gene lost 4 bases and the J gene lost 4 bases, with 12 bases spanning the gap. This CDR3 is built from 14 residues. As DNA, the CDR3 is TGCGCCAGCAGCCCAGGGACAAACGGAAACACCATATATTTT. Its translation: CASSPGTNGNTIYF.

The V call is TRBV9, the J call TRBJ2-7; 9 positions agree with TRBD2. The CDR3 runs 14 residues. The junction had 3 bases not matched to a gene; V was cut back by 2 bases and J by 3 bases. Germline V gene lookup returns CDR1 SGDLS and CDR2 YYNGEE. CDR3 sequence (DNA): TGTGCCAGCAGCGTCGGGACTAGCAACTACGAGCAGTACTTC. The encoded protein is CASSVGTSNYEQYF.

This chain links TRBV5-6 with TRBJ1-4, with D hard to call. Trimming pared 0 bases from V and 8 bases from J, leaving 11 bases between. The germline CDR1 and CDR2 sequences are SGHDT and YYEEEE. The CDR3 sequence is 14 residues long. This chain's CDR3 is CASSLGSVTEKLFF. The CDR3 coding sequence is TGTGCCAGCAGCTTGGGATCGGTCACGGAAAAACTGTTTTTT.

The chain is built from TRBV20-1 and TRBJ2-5, with TRBD1 matching over 7 bases. Germline CDR1 reads DFQATT; CDR2 reads SNEGSKA (reference sequence). This CDR3 has 11 residues. J was trimmed by 4 bases and V by 7 bases; bases with no gene match: 3. CDR3 coding DNA: TGCAGTGTCCCAGGGGGAGAGACCCAGTACTTC. Residues: CSVPGGETQYF.

The rearrangement joins TRBV19 to TRBJ1-1, with D unclear. Trimming removed 4 bases from V and 5 bases from J, with 11 bases in between. Germline V gives CDR1 LNHDA, CDR2 SQIVND (reference sequence). CDR3 size: 13 residues. CDR3 sequence: CASSTTGETEAFF. The CDR3 nucleotides read TGTGCCAGTAGTACGACCGGGGAAACTGAAGCTTTCTTT.

The chain couples TRBV7-9 to TRBJ2-7; 9 bases are a match to TRBD1. The CDR3 is 15 amino acids. With 5 bases clipped from V and 0 bases from J, the junction kept 5 bases outside the gene matches. CDR1 is SEHNR and CDR2 is FQNEAQ in the germline V gene (reference sequence). CDR3 region: CASSRGQGSSYEQYF. As DNA, the CDR3 is TGTGCCAGCAGCCGCGGACAGGGGAGCTCCTACGAGCAGTACTTC.

The V and J genes are TRBV28 and TRBJ2-2, with 11 bases identical to TRBD2. This CDR3 comprises 23 residues. The J segment lost 6 bases and the V segment lost 5 bases, leaving 29 bases of the junction unmatched. CDR1 and CDR2 from the germline V gene are MDHEN and SYDVKM. CDR3 sequence: CASSPGLAAIYPGTSAAPGELFF. The DNA for the CDR3 is TGTGCCAGCAGTCCGGGACTAGCGGCCATATACCCAGGGACTAGCGCAGCCCCCGGGGAGCTGTTTTTT.

The chain recombines TRBV5-1 with TRBJ2-1; D not certain. Germline values: CDR1 SGHRS, CDR2 YFSETQ. The CDR3 runs to 13 residues. Trimming removed 0 bases from V and 7 bases from J, with 8 bases in between. The CDR3 here is CASSLDSYNEQFF. The CDR3 DNA reads TGCGCCAGCAGCTTGGACAGTTATAATGAGCAGTTCTTC. The full variable domain, completed using reference TRBV5-1 and TRBJ2-1, is KAGVTQTPRYLIKTRGQQVTLSCSPISGHRSVSWYQQTPGQGLQFLFEYFSETQRNKGNFPGRFSGRQFSNSRSEMNVSTLELGDSALYLCASSLDSYNEQFFGPGTRLTVL.

This chain links TRBV13 with TRBJ1-3; no firm D call. The V gene's germline CDR1 is PRHDT and CDR2 FYEKMQ (reference sequence). V was cut by 0 bases and J by 0 bases, with 6 bases left in between. The CDR3 is 15 amino acids. The CDR3 spells CASSLGRISGNTIYF. Written as DNA, the CDR3 is TGTGCCAGCAGCTTAGGGCGGATCTCTGGAAACACCATATATTTT.

CDR3 region: CASSVVPAGKTDTQYF. The CDR3 DNA is TGTGCCAGCAGCGTAGTCCCAGCGGGGAAGACAGATACGCAGTATTTT. This chain joins TRBV9 and TRBJ2-3, with TRBD2 identical over 7 bases. Germline CDR1 and CDR2: SGDLS and YYNGEE. Unmatched junction bases numbered 7, after V lost 0 bases and J lost 3 bases. There are 16 residues in the CDR3.

The chain links TRBV5-6 to TRBJ2-4, with TRBD1 identical over 8 bases. Germline trimming cut 4 bases from V and 4 bases from J; bases unmatched to any gene: 10. The germline V gene encodes CDR1 SGHDT and CDR2 YYEEEE. There are 16 residues in the CDR3. CDR3 sequence: CASSASWTGRKNIQYF. CDR3 DNA: TGTGCCAGCAGCGCCTCATGGACAGGGCGGAAAAACATTCAGTACTTC. Full variable domain (remainder filled in from reference TRBV5-6 and TRBJ2-4): DAGVTQSPTHLIKTRGQQVTLRCSPKSGHDTVSWYQQALGQGPQFIFQYYEEEERQRGNFPDRFSGHQFPNYSSELNVNALLLGDSALYLCASSASWTGRKNIQYFGAGTRLSVL.

The chain couples TRBV7-9 to TRBJ2-7, with D tentatively TRBD2 (6 bases). Germline V lookup: CDR1 SEHNR, CDR2 FQNEAQ (reference sequence). V was cut by 6 bases and J by 1 base, with 13 bases left in between. The CDR3 runs to 14 residues. CDR3 bases: TGTGCCAGCAGGGGGGAGGTCAAATCCTACGAGCAGTACTTC. This translates into CASRGEVKSYEQYF.

The chain uses TRBV6-6 and TRBJ1-5; 7 bases line up with TRBD1. Looked up from germline, CDR1 is MNHNY and CDR2 is SVGAGI (reference sequence). The CDR3 runs to 14 residues. The V and J ends lost 8 bases and 3 bases, in that order; junction bases with no gene match: 7. CDR3 residues: CASATGIFNQPQHF. CDR3 sequence (DNA): TGTGCCAGCGCGACAGGGATTTTCAATCAGCCCCAGCATTTT.

The table lists this clone with many counts. Additional DNA sequences in this sample encode the identical CDR3. This rearrangement joins TRBV3-1 (or the pseudogene TRBV3-2) to TRBJ2-5, with 11 bases aligning to TRBD1. Unmatched junction bases numbered 0, after V lost 3 bases and J lost 3 bases. This CDR3 has 14 residues. Germline CDR1 is LGHDT and CDR2 is YNNKEL (reference sequence). The CDR3: CASSQGQGEETQYF. Here the CDR3 DNA reads TGTGCCAGCAGCCAGGGACAGGGGGAAGAGACCCAGTACTTC.

The rearrangement uses TRBV3-1 (or the pseudogene TRBV3-2) and TRBJ1-4; D gene unclear. There are 16 residues in the CDR3. Germline CDR1 reads LGHDT; CDR2 reads YNNKEL (reference sequence). V lost 4 bases and J lost 0, with 12 bases in between. The CDR3 reads CASSPELSATNEKLFF. DNA of the CDR3: TGTGCCAGCAGCCCCGAGTTGAGTGCAACTAATGAAAAACTGTTTTTT.

The chain employs TRBV4-1 and TRBJ1-2; 9 nucleotides agree with TRBD1. Germline values: CDR1 MGHRA, CDR2 YSYEKL. The CDR3 runs to 16 residues. Losses at the gene ends were 5 bases for V and 0 bases for J; bases not matched to a gene: 7. CDR3 protein: CASSGTGITSNYGYTF. CDR3 nucleotide sequence: TGCGCCAGCAGCGGGACAGGGATTACGTCTAACTATGGCTACACCTTC.

The rearrangement links TRBV5-5 to TRBJ2-5, with TRBD2 identical over 7 bases. CDR1 and CDR2 (germline): SGHKS, YYEKEE (reference sequence). V was pared by 4 bases and J by 0 bases, with 0 bases of the junction left unmatched. This CDR3 contains 13 residues. The CDR3, as DNA: TGTGCCAGCAGCCGGGGGGACCAAGAGACCCAGTACTTC. The encoded protein is CASSRGDQETQYF.

The gene calls are TRBV7-9 and TRBJ1-5; D is possibly TRBD1 (6 bases). The V gene's germline CDR1 is SEHNR and CDR2 FQNEAQ (reference sequence). Between the trimmed V and J ends, which lost 5 bases and 2 bases, there was a span of 16 bases. The CDR3 has 16 amino acids. CDR3 amino acids: CASSQEAGVGNQPQHF. DNA for the CDR3: TGTGCCAGCAGCCAAGAAGCAGGGGTTGGCAATCAGCCCCAGCATTTT. Variable domain in full (rest from reference TRBV7-9 and TRBJ1-5): DTGVSQNPRHKITKRGQNVTFRCDPISEHNRLYWYRQTLGQGPEFLTYFQNEAQLEKSRLLSDRFSAERPKGSFSTLEIQRTEQGDSAMYLCASSQEAGVGNQPQHFGDGTRLSIL.

The chain uses TRBV6-5 and TRBJ1-4; 8 bases align to TRBD1. CDR1 and CDR2 (germline): MNHEY, SVGAGI. Trimming removed 6 bases from V and 10 bases from J; junction bases left unmatched: 10. This CDR3 is built from 14 residues. The DNA for the CDR3 is TGTGCCAGCAGAGACGGGACAGGACGCGGAAAACTGTTTTTT. This encodes CASRDGTGRGKLFF.

The chain is built from TRBV6-6 and TRBJ1-3, with TRBD1 identical over 8 bases. The V and J ends lost 8 bases and 0 bases, in that order; junction bases with no gene match: 6. Per germline, CDR1 MNHNY and CDR2 SVGAGI (reference sequence). This CDR3 spans 15 amino acids. CDR3 residues: CASSGQVNSGNTIYF. DNA of the CDR3: TGTGCCAGCTCGGGACAGGTGAACTCTGGAAACACCATATATTTT.

This rearrangement joins TRBV10-3 to TRBJ2-2; D call uncertain. V was trimmed by 11 bases and J by 6 bases, leaving 13 bases between them. The CDR3 length is 12 residues. In germline, CDR1 is ENHRY, CDR2 SYGVKD. The CDR3: CASGASAGELFF. Here the CDR3 DNA reads TGTGCCTCCGGAGCCTCTGCCGGGGAGCTGTTTTTT.

This sequence joins TRBV7-8 and TRBJ2-1; D gene unclear. V was clipped by 2 bases and J by 2 bases, with 10 bases between them. Looked up from germline, CDR1 is SGHVS and CDR2 is FQNEAQ. The CDR3 runs 15 residues. The CDR3 here is CASSLRGAPYNEQFF. As DNA, the CDR3 is TGTGCCAGCAGCTTACGCGGCGCCCCCTACAATGAGCAGTTCTTC.